The sequence of this T cell receptor (beta chain) was determined in a study of T cells after posttransplantation cyclophosphamide. Overall study findings and caveats: Donor CD8+ memory clones often dominated recipient blood repertoires at later times. Recipient CMV seropositivity and CMV reactivation strongly tracked TRB clonality. Tissue-infiltrating T cells from skin or gut overlapped little with blood T cells.

The protocol was immunoSEQ multiplex PCR, while the TCRdb copy is restricted to in-frame clones and leaves out a portion. The data show roughly 13,000 clones, with none appearing a single time. Treatment was busulfan-fludarabine conditioning, a marrow graft, and cyclophosphamide on days +3 and +4. CDR3 length: 16 amino acids. The V end lost 0 bases, the J end lost 2 bases, and 14 bases lay between the germline ends. Germline-derived CDR1 and CDR2 are LGHNT and FRNRAP. This clone was recorded a few times. Its cognate antigen is unknown. Sample: PBMCs, taken around 1,100 days after allogeneic stem cell transplant with posttransplant cyclophosphamide. This chain links TRBV12-5 with TRBJ2-7; D perhaps matches TRBD1 (6 bases). This receptor was taken from a female patient aged 40 to 50 who received an allogeneic stem cell transplant from a related donor, was CMV-positive, and had no GVHD. Part of the T cell pool may stem from the graft donor. The CDR3 nucleotides read TGTGCTAGTGGTTTGGTCCCCCCCCAGGGGACCTACGAGCAGTACTTC. This sequence encodes CASGLVPPQGTYEQYF.